This T cell receptor beta chain comes out of a study of cytotoxic CD8 clonotypes in ibrutinib-treated CLL. Study details: Productive templates per sample averaged approximately 250,000; productive rearrangements, some 99,000.

TCRdb's table, derived via immunoSEQ multiplex PCR, lists solely in-frame clones and lacks some. The profile covers over 250,000 clones, with roughly 76% appearing a single time and 5.6% taken by the ten largest. As for this clone: Its specificity is unknown.

This CDR3 region has 13 residues. Trimming left V 1 base short and J 16 bases short, with 17 bases between. Per germline, CDR1 SGHAT and CDR2 FQNNGV. Findings of the study overall: Investigators sampled sustained-remission and progressing patients at differing times. Treatment left the uncommon public clonotypes either contracted or stable in frequency.

Roughly 2 micrograms of genomic DNA from cryopreserved PBMCs went into TCR beta libraries. This chain uses TRBV11-2 with TRBJ2-1; a possible D gene is TRBD2 (6 bases). The sequencing used PBMCs, collected at disease progression, from a patient treated with ibrutinib. This clonotype was obtained from a human donor with chronic lymphocytic leukemia. The CDR3 protein is CASSLGVADYSFF. CDR3 DNA sequence: TGTGCCAGCAGCTTAGGGGTAGCGGACTACAGTTTCTTC.